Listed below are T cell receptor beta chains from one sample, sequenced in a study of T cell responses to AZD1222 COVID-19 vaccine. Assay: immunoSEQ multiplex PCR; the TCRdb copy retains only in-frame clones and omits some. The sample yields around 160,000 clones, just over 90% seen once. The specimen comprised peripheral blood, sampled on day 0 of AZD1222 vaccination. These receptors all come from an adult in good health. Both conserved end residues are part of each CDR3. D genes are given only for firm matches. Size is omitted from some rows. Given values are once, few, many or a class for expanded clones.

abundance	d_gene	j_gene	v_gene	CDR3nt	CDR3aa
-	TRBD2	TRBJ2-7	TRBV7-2	TGTGCCAGCAGCTTATCTACTAGCGCTGGGGAGCAGTACTTC	CASSLSTSAGEQYF
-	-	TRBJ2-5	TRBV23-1	TGCGCCAGCAGTCAATCCGGCAGGGTAGAGACCCAGTACTTC	CASSQSGRVETQYF
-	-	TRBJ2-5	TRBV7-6	TGTGCCAGCAGCTTATTTGGGGGGGCTGGGGAGACCCAGTACTTC	CASSLFGGAGETQYF
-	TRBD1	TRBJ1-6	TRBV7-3	TGTGCCAGCAGCCCAGGGACAGGAATCAATTCACCCCTCCACTTT	CASSPGTGINSPLHF
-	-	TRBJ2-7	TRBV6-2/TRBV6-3	TGTGCCAGCAGTTACCCTAACCGTCTGGGTATCAGGGTTTACGAGCAGTACTTC	CASSYPNRLGIRVYEQYF
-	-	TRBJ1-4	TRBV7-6	TGTGCCAGCAGCGCCGAGAACAGATATAATGAAAAACTGTTTTTT	CASSAENRYNEKLFF
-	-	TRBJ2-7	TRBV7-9	TGTGCCAGCAGCCATGGGTCGTCCTACGAGCAGTACTTC	CASSHGSSYEQYF
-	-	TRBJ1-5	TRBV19	TGTGCCAGTAGGGACTCAGGGGATCAGCCCCAGCATTTT	CASRDSGDQPQHF
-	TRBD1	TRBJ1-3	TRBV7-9	TGTGCCAGCTCCCTAGGACAGGGGAACTCTGGAAACACCATATATTTT	CASSLGQGNSGNTIYF
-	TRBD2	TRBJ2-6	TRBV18	TGTGCCAGCTCACCACGGCGGGAGGCTGGGGCCAACGTCCTGACTTTC	CASSPRREAGANVLTF
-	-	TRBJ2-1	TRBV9	TGTGCCAGCAGCGTAGAAGGGTCGGGTCCTCATGAGCAGTTCTTC	CASSVEGSGPHEQFF
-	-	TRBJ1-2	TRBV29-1	TGCAGCGTTGAAGGATCGCCCTATGGCTACACCTTC	CSVEGSPYGYTF
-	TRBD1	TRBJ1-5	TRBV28	TGTGCCAGCAGTCAACAGGGGGCTAGCAATCAGCCCCAGCATTTT	CASSQQGASNQPQHF
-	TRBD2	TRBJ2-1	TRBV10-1	TGCGCCAGCGGGGGGACTAGCGGGAGGCCCCACTCCTACAATGAGCAGTTCTTC	CASGGTSGRPHSYNEQFF
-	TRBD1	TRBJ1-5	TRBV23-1	TGCGCCAGCAGTCGCCCAACAGGGGAAAGCAATCAGCCCCAGCATTTT	CASSRPTGESNQPQHF
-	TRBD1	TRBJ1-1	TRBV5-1	TGCGCCAGCAGCTTAGGCGACAGGGGCCCTCTGAACACTGAAGCTTTCTTT	CASSLGDRGPLNTEAFF
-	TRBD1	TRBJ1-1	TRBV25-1	TGTGCCACCAGGGACAGTTCCTTCATGAACACTGAAGCTTTCTTT	CATRDSSFMNTEAFF
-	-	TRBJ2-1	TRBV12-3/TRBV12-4	TGTGCCAGCATTTACAATGAGCGGCAGTTCTTC	CASIYNERQFF
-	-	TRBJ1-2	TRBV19	TGTGCCAGTAGTGCGTACGGCAGGAGCGATTCTAACTATGGCTACACCTTC	CASSAYGRSDSNYGYTF
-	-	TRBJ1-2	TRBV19	TGTGCCAGTAGACCAGGCCCCGGAGATGGCTACACCTTC	CASRPGPGDGYTF
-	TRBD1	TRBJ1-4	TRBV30	TGTGCCTGGAGGAGTGGACAGGGGGCTGAAAAACTGTTTTTT	CAWRSGQGAEKLFF
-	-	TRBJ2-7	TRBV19	TGTGCCAGTAGTCAGGAGTCAACCTACGAGCAGTACTTC	CASSQESTYEQYF
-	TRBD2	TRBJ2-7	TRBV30	TGTGCCTGGAGTGTCGGTAGCGGGAGGGCGCAGTACTTC	CAWSVGSGRAQYF
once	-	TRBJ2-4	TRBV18	TGTGCCAGCTCTCTAGACATCTCAGCCAAAAACATTCAGTACTTC	CASSLDISAKNIQYF
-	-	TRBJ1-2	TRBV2	TGTGCCAGCAGTGAAGTTTGGGGGTCCTATGGCTACACCTTC	CASSEVWGSYGYTF
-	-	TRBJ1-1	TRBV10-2	TGCGCCAGCAGTGTGGGACTGTCTATTGAAGCTTTCTTT	CASSVGLSIEAFF